Ten or more counts support the clone carrying this T cell receptor beta chain. Antigen: not known. The protocol attached unique molecular identifiers to individual cDNA molecules. TCRdb called the 5' RACE reads again in MiXCR, with one record for every CDR3 protein. The repertoire has approximately 80,000 distinct CDR3 sequences, around 12% of them found once; the top ten carry roughly 3.6%. V was cut by 5 bases and J by 1 base, with 11 bases left in between. Germline V gene sequence: CDR1 SEHNR, CDR2 FQNEAQ (reference sequence). This CDR3 has 14 amino acids. These data originate in a study of early T cells in non-severe SARS-CoV-2 infection. For the study at large: Bulk RNA from unsorted whole blood was sequenced; chains were unpaired.

Study-wide points: A preference for anti-spike CD8 responses marked VDJdb matching, which missed private and CD4 specificities.

Sequencing input: whole blood. The receptor was derived from an adult who was a healthcare worker with PCR-confirmed SARS-CoV-2 infection or an uninfected control (not recorded which). The chain is built from TRBV7-9 and TRBJ2-5; either TRBD1 or TRBD2 may supply D (5 bases each). The CDR3 sequence: CASSGDGIQETQYF. The CDR3 region has the DNA TGTGCCAGCAGCGGGGACGGGATCCAAGAGACCCAGTACTTC.